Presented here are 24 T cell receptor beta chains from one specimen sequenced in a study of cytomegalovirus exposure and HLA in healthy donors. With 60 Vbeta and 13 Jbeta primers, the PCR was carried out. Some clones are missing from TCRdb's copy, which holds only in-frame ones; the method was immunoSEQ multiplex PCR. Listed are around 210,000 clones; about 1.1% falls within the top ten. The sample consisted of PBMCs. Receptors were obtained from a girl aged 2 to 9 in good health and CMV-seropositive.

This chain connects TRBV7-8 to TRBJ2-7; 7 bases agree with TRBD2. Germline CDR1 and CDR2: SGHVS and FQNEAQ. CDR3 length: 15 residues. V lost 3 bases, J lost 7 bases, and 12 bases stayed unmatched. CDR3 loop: CASSFAGGSGWEQYF. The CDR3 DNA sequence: TGTGCCAGCAGCTTTGCGGGCGGGAGCGGGTGGGAGCAGTACTTC.

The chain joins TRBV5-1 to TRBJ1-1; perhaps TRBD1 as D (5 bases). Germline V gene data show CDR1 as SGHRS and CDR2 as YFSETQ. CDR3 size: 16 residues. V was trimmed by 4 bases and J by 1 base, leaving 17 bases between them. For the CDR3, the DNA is TGCGCCAGCAGCACAGGTCGGACACGCCAGAACACTGAAGCTTTCTTT. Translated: CASSTGRTRQNTEAFF.

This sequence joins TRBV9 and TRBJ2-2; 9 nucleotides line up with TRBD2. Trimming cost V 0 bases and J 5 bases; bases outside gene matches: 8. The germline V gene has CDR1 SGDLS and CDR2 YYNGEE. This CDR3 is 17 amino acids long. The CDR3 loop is CASSVGAGGPRTGELFF. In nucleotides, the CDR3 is TGTGCCAGCAGCGTAGGGGCGGGAGGGCCGAGGACCGGGGAGCTGTTTTTT.

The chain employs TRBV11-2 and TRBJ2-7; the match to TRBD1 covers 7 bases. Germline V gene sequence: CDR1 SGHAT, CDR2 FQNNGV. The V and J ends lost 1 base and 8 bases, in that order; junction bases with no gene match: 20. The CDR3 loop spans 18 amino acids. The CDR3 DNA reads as TGTGCCAGCAGCTTAGCCGGAACCGGGACAGAGAGACGTTCGAAGCAGTACTTC. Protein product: CASSLAGTGTERRSKQYF.

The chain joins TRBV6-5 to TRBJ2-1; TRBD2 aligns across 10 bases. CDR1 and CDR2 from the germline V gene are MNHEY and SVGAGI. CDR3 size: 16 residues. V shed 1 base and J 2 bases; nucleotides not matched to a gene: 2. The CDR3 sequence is CASSYWTSGTYNEQFF. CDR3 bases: TGTGCCAGCAGTTACTGGACTAGCGGAACCTACAATGAGCAGTTCTTC.

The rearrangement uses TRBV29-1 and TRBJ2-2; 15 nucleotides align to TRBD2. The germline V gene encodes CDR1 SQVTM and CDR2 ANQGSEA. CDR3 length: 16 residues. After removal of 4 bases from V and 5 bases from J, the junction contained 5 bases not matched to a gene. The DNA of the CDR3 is TGCAGCGTTGGATGGACTAGCGGGAGGGTAACCGGGGAGCTGTTTTTT. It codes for CSVGWTSGRVTGELFF.

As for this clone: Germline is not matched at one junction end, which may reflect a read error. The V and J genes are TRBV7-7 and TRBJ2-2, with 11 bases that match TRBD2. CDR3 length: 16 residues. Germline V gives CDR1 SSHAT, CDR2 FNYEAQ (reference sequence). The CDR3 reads CASRPTLAGETGELFF. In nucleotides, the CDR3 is TGTGCTAGCAGACCGACACTAGCGGGAGAGACCGGGGAGCTGTTTTTT.

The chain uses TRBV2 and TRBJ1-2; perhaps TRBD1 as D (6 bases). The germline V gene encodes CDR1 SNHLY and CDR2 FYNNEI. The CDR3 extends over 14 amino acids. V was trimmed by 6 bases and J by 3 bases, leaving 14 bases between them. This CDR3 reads CASRRTVPYYGYTF. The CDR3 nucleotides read TGTGCCAGCAGGAGGACAGTTCCATACTATGGCTACACCTTC.

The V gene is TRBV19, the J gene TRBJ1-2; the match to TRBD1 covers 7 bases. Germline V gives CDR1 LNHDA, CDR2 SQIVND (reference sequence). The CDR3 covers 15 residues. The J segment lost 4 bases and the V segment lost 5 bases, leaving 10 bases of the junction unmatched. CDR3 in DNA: TGTGCCAGTAGTGTAACAACAGGGGCGGGCTATGGCTACACCTTC. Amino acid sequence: CASSVTTGAGYGYTF.

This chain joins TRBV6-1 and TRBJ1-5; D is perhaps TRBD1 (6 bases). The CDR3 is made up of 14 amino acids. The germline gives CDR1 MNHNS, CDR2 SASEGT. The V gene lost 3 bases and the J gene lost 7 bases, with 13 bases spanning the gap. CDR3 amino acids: CASSEGPGGQPQHF. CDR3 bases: TGTGCCAGCAGTGAGGGGCCGGGGGGCCAGCCCCAGCATTTT.

As DNA, the CDR3 is TGTGCCTGGAGTGGGGGGGGGTTAGAGACCCAGTACTTC. It encodes CAWSGGGLETQYF. The chain combines TRBV30 with TRBJ2-5; TRBD2 agrees at 7 bases. The length of the CDR3 is 13 residues. CDR1 GTSNPN and CDR2 SVGIG come from the germline V gene (reference sequence). With 1 base clipped from V and 4 bases from J, the junction kept 3 bases outside the gene matches. Supplemented by reference TRBV30 and TRBJ2-5, the full variable domain reads SQTIHQWPATLVQPVGSPLSLECTVEGTSNPNLYWYRQAAGRGLQLLFYSVGIGQISSEVPQNLSASRPQDRQFILSSKKLLLSDSGFYLCAWSGGGLETQYFGPGTRLLVL.

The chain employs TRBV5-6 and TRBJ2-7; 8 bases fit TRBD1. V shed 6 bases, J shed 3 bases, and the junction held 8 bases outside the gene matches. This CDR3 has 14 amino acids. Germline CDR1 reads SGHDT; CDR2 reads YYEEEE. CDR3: CASTAPDRDYEQYF. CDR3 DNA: TGTGCCAGCACCGCCCCGGACAGGGACTACGAGCAGTACTTC.

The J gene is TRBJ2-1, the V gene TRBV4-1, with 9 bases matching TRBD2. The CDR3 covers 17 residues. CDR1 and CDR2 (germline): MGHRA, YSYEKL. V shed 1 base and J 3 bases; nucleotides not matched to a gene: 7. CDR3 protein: CASSQGQRLADYNEQFF. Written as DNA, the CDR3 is TGCGCCAGCAGCCAAGGGCAACGACTAGCGGACTACAATGAGCAGTTCTTC.

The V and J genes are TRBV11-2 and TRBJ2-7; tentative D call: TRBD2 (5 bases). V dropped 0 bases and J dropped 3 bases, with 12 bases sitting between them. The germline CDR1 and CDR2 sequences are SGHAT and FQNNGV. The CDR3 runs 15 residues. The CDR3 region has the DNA TGTGCCAGCAGCTTAGATAGGGAGACGAGCTACGAGCAGTACTTC. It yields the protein CASSLDRETSYEQYF.

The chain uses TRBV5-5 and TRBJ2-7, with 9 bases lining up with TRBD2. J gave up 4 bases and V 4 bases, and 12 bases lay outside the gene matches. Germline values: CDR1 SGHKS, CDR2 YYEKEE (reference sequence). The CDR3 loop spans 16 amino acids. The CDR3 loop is CASSPYTGLAVYEQYF. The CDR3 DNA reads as TGTGCCAGCAGCCCTTACACGGGACTAGCAGTGTACGAGCAGTACTTC.

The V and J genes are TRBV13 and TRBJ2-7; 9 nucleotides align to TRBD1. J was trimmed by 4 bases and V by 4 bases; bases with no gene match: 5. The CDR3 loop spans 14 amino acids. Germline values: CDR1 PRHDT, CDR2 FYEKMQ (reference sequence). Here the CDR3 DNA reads TGTGCCAGCAGCTCTTCCGGGACAGGGTACGAGCAGTACTTC. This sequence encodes CASSSSGTGYEQYF.

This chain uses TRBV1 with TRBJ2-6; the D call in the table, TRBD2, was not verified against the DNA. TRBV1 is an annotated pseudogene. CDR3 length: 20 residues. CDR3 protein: CTSSQPDSGSPPSGANVLTF. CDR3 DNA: TGCACCAGCAGCCAACCGGATAGCGGGAGCCCCCCCTCTGGGGCCAACGTCCTGACTTTC.

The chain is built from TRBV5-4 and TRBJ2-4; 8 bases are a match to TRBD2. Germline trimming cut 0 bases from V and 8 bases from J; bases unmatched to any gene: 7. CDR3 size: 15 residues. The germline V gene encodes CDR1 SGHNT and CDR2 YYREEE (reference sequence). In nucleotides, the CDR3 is TGTGCCAGCAGCTTGGATGATGGACTAGCAGACATTCAGTACTTC. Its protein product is CASSLDDGLADIQYF.

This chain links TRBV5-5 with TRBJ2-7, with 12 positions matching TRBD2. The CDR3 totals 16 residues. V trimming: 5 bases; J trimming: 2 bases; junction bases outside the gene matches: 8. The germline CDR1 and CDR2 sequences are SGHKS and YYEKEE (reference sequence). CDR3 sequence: CASSSGTSGYTYEQYF. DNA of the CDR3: TGTGCCAGCAGTTCCGGGACTAGCGGGTATACCTACGAGCAGTACTTC.

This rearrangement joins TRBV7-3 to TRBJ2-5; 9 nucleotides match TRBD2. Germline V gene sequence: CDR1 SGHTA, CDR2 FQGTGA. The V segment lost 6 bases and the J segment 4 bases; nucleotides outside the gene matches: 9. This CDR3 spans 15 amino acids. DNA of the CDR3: TGTGCCAGCAGTCCCGGGACTAGCCTTCCAGAGACCCAGTACTTC. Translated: CASSPGTSLPETQYF.

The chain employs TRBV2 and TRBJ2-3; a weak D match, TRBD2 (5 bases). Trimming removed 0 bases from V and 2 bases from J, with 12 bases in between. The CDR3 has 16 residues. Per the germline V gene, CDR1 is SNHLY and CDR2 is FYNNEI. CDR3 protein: CASSEAQRIYTDTQYF. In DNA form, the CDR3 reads TGTGCCAGCAGTGAAGCTCAGCGGATCTACACAGATACGCAGTATTTT.

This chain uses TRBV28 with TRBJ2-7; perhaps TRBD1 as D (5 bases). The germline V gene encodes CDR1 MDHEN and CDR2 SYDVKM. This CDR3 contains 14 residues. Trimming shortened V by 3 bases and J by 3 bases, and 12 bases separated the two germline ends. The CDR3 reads CASSLQGTNYEQYF. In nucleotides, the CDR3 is TGTGCCAGCAGTTTGCAGGGAACCAACTACGAGCAGTACTTC. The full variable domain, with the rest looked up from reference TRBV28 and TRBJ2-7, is DVKVTQSSRYLVKRTGEKVFLECVQDMDHENMFWYRQDPGLGLRLIYFSYDVKMKEKGDIPEGYSVSREKKERFSLILESASTNQTSMYLCASSLQGTNYEQYFGPGTRLTVT.

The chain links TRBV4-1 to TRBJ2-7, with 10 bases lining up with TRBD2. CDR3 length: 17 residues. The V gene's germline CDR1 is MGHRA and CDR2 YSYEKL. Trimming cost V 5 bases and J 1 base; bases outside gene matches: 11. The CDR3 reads CASSKEAGGHESYEQYF. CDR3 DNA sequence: TGCGCCAGCAGCAAGGAAGCGGGAGGGCATGAATCCTACGAGCAGTACTTC.

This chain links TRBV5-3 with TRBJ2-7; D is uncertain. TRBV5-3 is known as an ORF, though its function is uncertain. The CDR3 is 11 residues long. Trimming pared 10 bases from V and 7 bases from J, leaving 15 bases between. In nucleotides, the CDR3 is TGTGCCTCCCCCGGTACGCGGGAGCAGTACTTC. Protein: CASPGTREQYF.